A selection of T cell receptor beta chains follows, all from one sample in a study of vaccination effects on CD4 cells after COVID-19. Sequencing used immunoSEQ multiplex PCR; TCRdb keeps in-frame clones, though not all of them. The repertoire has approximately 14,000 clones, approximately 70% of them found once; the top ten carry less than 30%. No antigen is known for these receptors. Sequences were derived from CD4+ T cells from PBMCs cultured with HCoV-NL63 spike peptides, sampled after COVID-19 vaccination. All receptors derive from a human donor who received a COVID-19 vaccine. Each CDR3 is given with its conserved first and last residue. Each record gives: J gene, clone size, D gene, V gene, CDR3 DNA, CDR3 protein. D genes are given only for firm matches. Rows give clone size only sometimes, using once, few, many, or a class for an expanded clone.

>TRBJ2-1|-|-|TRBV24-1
TGTGCCACCAGTGATCCCGGACGGAATGAGCAGTTCTTC
CATSDPGRNEQFF
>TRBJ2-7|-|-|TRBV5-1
TGCGCCAGAGGGAGTGCCTACGAGCAGTACTTC
CARGSAYEQYF
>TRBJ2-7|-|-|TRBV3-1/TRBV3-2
TGTGCCAGCAGCCAAGGGGTCAGGGTGTACGAGCAGTACTTC
CASSQGVRVYEQYF
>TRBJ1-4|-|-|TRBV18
TGTGCCAGCTCACCACGTCAGGCAGGCGCTAATGAAAAACTGTTTTTT
CASSPRQAGANEKLFF
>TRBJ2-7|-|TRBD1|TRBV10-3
TGTGCCATCAGCCGGGACAGGGTCAACGAGCAGTACTTC
CAISRDRVNEQYF
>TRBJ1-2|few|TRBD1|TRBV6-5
TGTGCCAGCAACGACAGGGGAGGCGGCTACACCTTC
CASNDRGGGYTF
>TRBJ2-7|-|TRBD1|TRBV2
TGTGCCAGCAGGGATAGACAGGGAACCTACGAGCAGTACTTC
CASRDRQGTYEQYF
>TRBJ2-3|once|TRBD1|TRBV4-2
TGTGCCAGCAGCCAAGAGTTTGGACAGGGTGGCACAGATACGCAGTATTTT
CASSQEFGQGGTDTQYF
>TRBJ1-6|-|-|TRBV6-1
TGTGCCAGCAGTGAAGCGCGAGGCAGTTCTCCCCTCCACTTT
CASSEARGSSPLHF
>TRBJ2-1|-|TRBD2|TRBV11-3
TGTGCCAGCAGCTTGGAGGGACTAGCGGGGAATGAGCAGTTCTTC
CASSLEGLAGNEQFF
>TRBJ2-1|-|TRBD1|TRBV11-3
TGTGCCAGCAGCCCCCGGGACAGCCTTAACAATGAGCAGTTCTTC
CASSPRDSLNNEQFF
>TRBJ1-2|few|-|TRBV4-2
TGTGCCAGCAGCCAAGTTGGCACAATTACTTATGGCTACACCTTC
CASSQVGTITYGYTF
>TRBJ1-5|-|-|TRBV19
TGTGCCAGTAGTATCGGAGGGGCCACAAATCAGCCCCAGCATTTT
CASSIGGATNQPQHF
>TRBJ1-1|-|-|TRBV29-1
TGCAGCGTTGGTTCTATTGGGACTGAAGCTTTCTTT
CSVGSIGTEAFF
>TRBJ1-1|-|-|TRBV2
TGTGCCAGCAGCGGGGGGGGTAAGGGCACTGAAGCTTTCTTT
CASSGGGKGTEAFF
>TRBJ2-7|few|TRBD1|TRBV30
TGTGCCTGCAAGCCCGGGACAGGGGTTCACGAGCAGTACTTC
CACKPGTGVHEQYF
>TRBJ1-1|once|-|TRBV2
TGTGCCAGCACTTTGACAGGTAGTTCTGAAGCTTTCTTT
CASTLTGSSEAFF
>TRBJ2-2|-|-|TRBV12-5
TGTGCTAGTGACTACACCACCGGGGAGCTGTTTTTT
CASDYTTGELFF
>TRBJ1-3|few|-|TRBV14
TGTGCCAGCAGCCCCGGGCCCCGAGTTGGCGGCACCATATATTTT
CASSPGPRVGGTIYF
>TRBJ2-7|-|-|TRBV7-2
TGTGCCAGCAGCTTATCCCCAACCGCGACCTACGAGCAGTACTTC
CASSLSPTATYEQYF
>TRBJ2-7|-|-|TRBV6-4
TGTGCCAGCAGTCCTCAACCGGGGGCCACCTACGAGCAGTACTTC
CASSPQPGATYEQYF
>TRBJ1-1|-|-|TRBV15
TGTGCCACCAGCAGAGATATGGGGAGGACTGAAGCTTTCTTT
CATSRDMGRTEAFF
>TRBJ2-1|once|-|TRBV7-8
TGTGCCAGCGGCGGGCGGGGCTACAATGAGCAGTTCTTC
CASGGRGYNEQFF
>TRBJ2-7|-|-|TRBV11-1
TGTGCCAGCAGCCCCCTCGGGGGCATTCAGAACTTC
CASSPLGGIQNF
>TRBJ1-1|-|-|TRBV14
TGTGCCAGCAGCCCCATGGGGGGAGCCGGACCGGCTGAAAGAGCTTTCTTT
CASSPMGGAGPAERAFF
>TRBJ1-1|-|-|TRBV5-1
TGCGCCAGCAGCGGGGGGCTGAGAGCTTTCTTT
CASSGGLRAFF
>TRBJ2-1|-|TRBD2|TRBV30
TGTGCCTGGAGTGGCGGGAGCCCCTACAATGAGCAGTTCTTC
CAWSGGSPYNEQFF
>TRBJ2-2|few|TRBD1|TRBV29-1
TGCAGCGCTGACAGGGGGCCGAACACCGGGGAGCTGTTTTTT
CSADRGPNTGELFF
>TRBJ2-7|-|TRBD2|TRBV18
TGTGCCAGCTCACCACCATATTCGGGGGGGGGTGGCGAGCAGTACTTC
CASSPPYSGGGGEQYF
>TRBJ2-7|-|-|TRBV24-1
TGTGCCACCAGTGATTTTCCCACTCAGCTGCGGGCGCGCTACGAGCAGTACTTC
CATSDFPTQLRARYEQYF
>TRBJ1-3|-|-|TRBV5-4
TGTGCCAGCAGCTTGCCCGGGGCCGGAAACACCATATATTTT
CASSLPGAGNTIYF
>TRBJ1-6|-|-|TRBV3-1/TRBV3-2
TGTGCCAGCAGCCAAGGTGGGAGGACGCCCCTCCACTTT
CASSQGGRTPLHF
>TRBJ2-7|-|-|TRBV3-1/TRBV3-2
TGTGCCAGCAGCCCCTACCCTAACGAGCAGTACTTC
CASSPYPNEQYF
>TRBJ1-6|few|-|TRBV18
TGTGCCAGCTCACCATCCCCAGGGGATTCACCCCTCCACTTT
CASSPSPGDSPLHF
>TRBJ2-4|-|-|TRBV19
TGTGCCAGTAGTGGCAGGGAAGAAAACATTCAGTACTTC
CASSGREENIQYF
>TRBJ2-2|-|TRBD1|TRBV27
TGTGCCAGCAGTTCAGGACAGGACACCGGGGAGCTGTTTTTT
CASSSGQDTGELFF